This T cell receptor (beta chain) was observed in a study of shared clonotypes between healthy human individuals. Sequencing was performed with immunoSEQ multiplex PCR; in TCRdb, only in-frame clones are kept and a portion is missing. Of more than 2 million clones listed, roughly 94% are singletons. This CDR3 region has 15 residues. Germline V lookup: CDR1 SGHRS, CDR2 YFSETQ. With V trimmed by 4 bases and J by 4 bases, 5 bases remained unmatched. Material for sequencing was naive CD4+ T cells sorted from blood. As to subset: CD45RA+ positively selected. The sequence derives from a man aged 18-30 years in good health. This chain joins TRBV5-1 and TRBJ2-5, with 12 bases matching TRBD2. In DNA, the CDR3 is TGCGCCAGCAGCAGGACTAGCGGGGTTTTAGAGACCCAGTACTTC. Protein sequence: CASSRTSGVLETQYF.